A selection of T cell receptor beta chains follows, all from one sample in a study of OX40 agonist ivuxolimab in advanced cancers. Only in-frame clones appear in the TCRdb table, and some are missing; sequencing was by immunoSEQ multiplex PCR. This sample has tens of thousands of clones, with over 80% found just once. The sample was CD4+ or CD8+ T cells sorted from blood, taken in a trial of the OX40 agonist ivuxolimab. These receptors originate from an adult with an advanced solid tumor such as melanoma, head and neck, liver or kidney cancer. Each CDR3 is given with its conserved first and last residue. Each record gives: D gene, V gene, J gene, clone size, CDR3 protein, CDR3 DNA. The D gene is left open where the match is weak. Clone size, where shown, is once, few, many, or a class for clones that have expanded.

-	TRBV6-6	TRBJ2-7	-	CASSYRQAHEQYF	TGTGCCAGCAGTTACCGGCAGGCCCACGAGCAGTACTTC
TRBD1	TRBV13	TRBJ1-3	few	CASSRDSGRGNTIYF	TGTGCCAGCAGCCGGGACAGTGGGAGAGGAAACACCATATATTTT
TRBD1	TRBV7-9	TRBJ2-7	once	CASSLAGTGTYEQYF	TGTGCCAGCAGCCTCGCCGGGACAGGGACCTACGAGCAGTACTTC
TRBD1	TRBV2	TRBJ1-2	few	CASSESGTGYGYTF	TGTGCCAGCAGTGAATCGGGGACAGGGTATGGCTACACCTTC
TRBD2	TRBV19	TRBJ2-1	-	CASSLAGGDYNEQFF	TGTGCCAGTAGCTTAGCGGGAGGGGACTACAATGAGCAGTTCTTC
-	TRBV18	TRBJ2-3	-	CASSPPGRGTDTQYF	TGTGCCAGCTCACCACCGGGCAGAGGCACAGATACGCAGTATTTT
-	TRBV5-5	TRBJ1-5	-	CASSRTGGNQPQHF	TGTGCCAGCAGTCGTACGGGTGGGAATCAGCCCCAGCATTTT
-	TRBV6-1	TRBJ1-2	-	CASSQETGSYGYTF	TGTGCCAGCAGTCAAGAGACAGGCAGCTATGGCTACACCTTC
-	TRBV9	TRBJ2-7	-	CASSVLRGGLHEQYF	TGTGCCAGCAGCGTATTAAGGGGGGGTCTTCACGAGCAGTACTTC
-	TRBV6-5	TRBJ2-7	-	CASSYSGAVEQYF	TGTGCCAGCAGTTACTCGGGGGCGGTCGAGCAGTACTTC
-	TRBV6-1	TRBJ1-2	-	CASSERQTYGYTF	TGTGCCAGCAGTGAACGACAGACCTATGGCTACACCTTC
-	TRBV5-4	TRBJ2-5	-	CASKPSGGVLETQYF	TGTGCCAGCAAGCCCTCGGGGGGCGTACTAGAGACCCAGTACTTC
TRBD1	TRBV7-6	TRBJ1-1	-	CASSSGQGNTEAFF	TGTGCCAGCAGCTCCGGACAGGGCAACACTGAAGCTTTCTTT
-	TRBV7-1	TRBJ1-1	-	CASSLVPGLTNTEAFF	TGTGCCAGCAGCTTAGTGCCTGGGCTAACGAACACTGAAGCTTTCTTT
-	TRBV10-3	TRBJ1-2	-	CAISESHSWDYGYTF	TGTGCCATCAGTGAGTCCCACTCGTGGGACTATGGCTACACCTTC
-	TRBV27	TRBJ2-1	-	CASSFSQGLAYNEQFF	TGTGCCAGCAGTTTTTCACAGGGATTGGCCTACAATGAGCAGTTCTTC